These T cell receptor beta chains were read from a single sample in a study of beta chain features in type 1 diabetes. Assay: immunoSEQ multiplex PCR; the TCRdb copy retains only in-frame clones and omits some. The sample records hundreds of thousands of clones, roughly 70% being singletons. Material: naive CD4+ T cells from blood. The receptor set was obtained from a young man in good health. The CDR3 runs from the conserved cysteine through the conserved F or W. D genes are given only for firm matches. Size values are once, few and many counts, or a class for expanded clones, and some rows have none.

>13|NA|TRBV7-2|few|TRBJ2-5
TGTGCCAGCAGCTTAAATGGCTGGGAGACCCAGTACTTC
CASSLNGWETQYF
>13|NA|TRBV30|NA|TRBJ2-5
TGTGCCTGGACGGAGGCGGGCTTGGAGACCCAGTACTTC
CAWTEAGLETQYF
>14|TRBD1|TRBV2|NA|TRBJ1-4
TGTGCCAGCAGAAAGACAGGGTTCAATGAAAAACTGTTTTTT
CASRKTGFNEKLFF
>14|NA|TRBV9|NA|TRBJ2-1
TGTGCCAGCAGCGTAGAGGGAGCGCGTAATGAGCAGTTCTTC
CASSVEGARNEQFF
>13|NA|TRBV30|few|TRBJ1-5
TGTGCCTGGAGTGTAGCGCAGGGTCAGCCCCAGCATTTT
CAWSVAQGQPQHF
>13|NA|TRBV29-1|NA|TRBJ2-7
TGCAGCGTGAGTACCAGGGTGACCTACGAGCAGTACTTC
CSVSTRVTYEQYF
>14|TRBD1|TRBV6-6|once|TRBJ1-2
TGTGCCAGCACCTCAACAGGGGACCTCTATGGCTACACCTTC
CASTSTGDLYGYTF
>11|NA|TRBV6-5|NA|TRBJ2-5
TGTGCCAGCAGTCGCGAGGAGACCCAGTACTTC
CASSREETQYF
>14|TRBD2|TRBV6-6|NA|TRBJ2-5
TGTGCCAGCAGTTACTTAGCGGGAGGAGAGACCCAGTACTTC
CASSYLAGGETQYF
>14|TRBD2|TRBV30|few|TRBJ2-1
TGTGCCTGGAAAACTAGCGGGAGTTACAATGAGCAGTTCTTC
CAWKTSGSYNEQFF
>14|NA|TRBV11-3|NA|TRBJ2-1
TGTGCCAGCAGCTTAGAGCAGGGTTACAATGAGCAGTTCTTC
CASSLEQGYNEQFF
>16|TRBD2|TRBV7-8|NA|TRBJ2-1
TGTGCCAGCAGCTTAGGGAGCGGGAGCGCCTACAATGAGCAGTTCTTC
CASSLGSGSAYNEQFF
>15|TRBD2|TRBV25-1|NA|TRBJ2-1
TGTGCCAGCAGTGAATTTCTAGCGGGCTACAATGAGCAGTTCTTC
CASSEFLAGYNEQFF
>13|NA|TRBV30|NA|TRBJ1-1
TGTGCCTGGAGTGTAACTGTTGGCACTGAAGCTTTCTTT
CAWSVTVGTEAFF
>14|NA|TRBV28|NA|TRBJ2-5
TGTGCCAGCAGTTCAAACCCAATCCAAGAGACCCAGTACTTC
CASSSNPIQETQYF
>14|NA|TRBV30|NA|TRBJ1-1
TGTGCCTGGAGTCTCGGAAACGGGAACACTGAAGCTTTCTTT
CAWSLGNGNTEAFF
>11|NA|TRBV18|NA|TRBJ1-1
TGTGCCAGCTCCCCGGGAGCGGAAGCTTTCTTT
CASSPGAEAFF
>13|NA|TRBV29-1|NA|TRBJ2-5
TGCAGCGTCCTTGGCGGATACCAAGAGACCCAGTACTTC
CSVLGGYQETQYF
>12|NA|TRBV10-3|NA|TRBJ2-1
TGTGCCATCAGGGAACTAGGGAATGAGCAGTTCTTC
CAIRELGNEQFF
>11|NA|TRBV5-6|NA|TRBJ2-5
TGTGCCAGCAGCTTGCAGGAGACCCAGTACTTC
CASSLQETQYF
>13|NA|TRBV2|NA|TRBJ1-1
TGTGCCAGCCAGGGACGGATGAACACTGAAGCTTTCTTT
CASQGRMNTEAFF
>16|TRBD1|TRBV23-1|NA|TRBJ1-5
TGCGCCAGCAGCCCGGGACAGGGGATTTCAAATCAGCCCCAGCATTTT
CASSPGQGISNQPQHF
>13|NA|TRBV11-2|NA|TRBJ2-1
TGTGCCAGCAGCTTGCGGCCCGGGAGTGAGCAGTTCTTC
CASSLRPGSEQFF
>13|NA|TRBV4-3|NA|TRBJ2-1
TGCGCCAGCAGCCAAGATCTGGTAATCGAGCAGTTCTTC
CASSQDLVIEQFF
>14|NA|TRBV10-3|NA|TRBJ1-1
TGTGCCATCAGTGAGCTCCCAGGAGACACTGAAGCTTTCTTT
CAISELPGDTEAFF
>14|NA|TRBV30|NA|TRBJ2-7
TGTGCCTGGAGTTTGGGACTTCCCGGTGGGGAGCAGTACTTC
CAWSLGLPGGEQYF
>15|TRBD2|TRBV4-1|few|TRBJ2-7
TGCGCCAGCAGCCTTGGGACTAGCGGGGAGTACGAGCAGTACTTC
CASSLGTSGEYEQYF
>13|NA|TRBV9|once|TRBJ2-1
TGTGCCCTTTCCAGCGGCTCCTACAATGAGCAGTTCTTC
CALSSGSYNEQFF
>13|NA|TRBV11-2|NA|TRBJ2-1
TGTGCCAGCAGCTTAGCGAGCTACAATGAGCAGTTCTTC
CASSLASYNEQFF
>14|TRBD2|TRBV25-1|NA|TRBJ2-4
TGTGCCAGCAGTCGACTAGCGGGAGAAAACATTCAGTACTTC
CASSRLAGENIQYF
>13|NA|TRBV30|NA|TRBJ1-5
TGTGCCTGGAGTACCAGGGGAAATCAGCCCCAGCATTTT
CAWSTRGNQPQHF
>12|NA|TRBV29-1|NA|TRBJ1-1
TGCAGCGCATACGGGGGAAGCACTGAAGCTTTCTTT
CSAYGGSTEAFF
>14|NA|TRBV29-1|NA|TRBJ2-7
TGCAGCGTTGCGACCCGGCGGACTAACTACGAGCAGTACTTC
CSVATRRTNYEQYF
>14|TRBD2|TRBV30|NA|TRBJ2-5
TGTGCCTGGGCTGGGACTAGCCGACAAGAGACCCAGTACTTC
CAWAGTSRQETQYF
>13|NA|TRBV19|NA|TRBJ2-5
TGTGCCAGTAGTATAGCAGGCAGGGAGACCCAGTACTTC
CASSIAGRETQYF
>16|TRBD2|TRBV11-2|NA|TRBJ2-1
TGTGCCAGCAGCTTACAGAGGCTAGCGGGAGTGGATGAGCAGTTCTTC
CASSLQRLAGVDEQFF
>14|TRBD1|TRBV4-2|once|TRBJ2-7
TGTGCCAGCAGCATGACAGGGAGCTACTACGAGCAGTACTTC
CASSMTGSYYEQYF
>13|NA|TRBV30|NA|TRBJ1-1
TGTGCCTGGAGTGTTCGGGGTAACACTGAAGCTTTCTTT
CAWSVRGNTEAFF
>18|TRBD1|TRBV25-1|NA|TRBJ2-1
TGTGCCAGCAGTAAATCGCCTGGACAGGGGGCGCGAGTCAATGAGCAGTTCTTC
CASSKSPGQGARVNEQFF
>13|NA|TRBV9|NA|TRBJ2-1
TGTGCCAGCAGCGTAGCCCCCTACAATGAGCAGTTCTTC
CASSVAPYNEQFF
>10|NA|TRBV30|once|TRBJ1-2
TGTGCCTGGAGCGGGCTGGGCTACACCTTC
CAWSGLGYTF
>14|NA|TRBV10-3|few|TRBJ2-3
TGTGCCATCAGTGAGGGTCTTTCCACAGATACGCAGTATTTT
CAISEGLSTDTQYF